The clone carrying this T cell receptor beta chain was detected ten times or more. At one boundary the junction diverges from the germline segment, which might be a read error. TCR beta CDR3 regions were amplified from RNA transcripts. Researchers ran a first-round RT-PCR on the TCR CDR3 using the HTBI primer set. TCRdb re-called the multiplex PCR reads through MiXCR, storing one row per CDR3 protein. The top ten hold around 5.4% of the sample, which has hundreds of thousands of distinct CDR3 sequences, approximately 15% seen once. This entry comes from a study of T cells in Graves' hyperthyroidism and ophthalmopathy. Germline CDR1 reads SGDLS; CDR2 reads YYNGEE. The CDR3 extends over 13 amino acids.

The sample comprised blood. The chain links TRBV9 to TRBJ2-1; 7 nucleotides line up with TRBD2. The clonotype comes from a woman in her twenties or thirties with Graves' hyperthyroidism that later progressed to Graves' ophthalmopathy. CDR3: CASSVAGYNEQFF. In nucleotides, the CDR3 is TGCGCCAGCTCCGTAGCGGGCTACAATGAGCAGTTCTTC.